This TCR beta chain was captured in a study of tumor-infiltrating lymphocytes in primary liver carcinoma. About the research overall: Staging placed the tumors at T1-T3 N0M0, and they measured about 4 to 10 cm across.

A constant-region primer primed TCR beta cDNA synthesis from 400 to 600 ng of total RNA. Library construction for TCR beta comprised three nested multiplex PCR rounds performed with slightly modified ARM-PCR. Researchers ran the first two PCR rounds for roughly 11 cycles each with TRBV1-TRBV30 forward primers and a C-beta reverse primer. In TCRdb, the multiplex PCR reads were re-called with MiXCR into one record per CDR3 protein. This sample has about 330,000 distinct CDR3 sequences; 65% occur once, and the top ten carry about 6.5%. In regard to this clonotype: A read error may be the cause here, since a much bigger clone is one base away.

Trimming pared 2 bases from V and 9 bases from J, leaving 7 bases between. Germline values: CDR1 MNHNY, CDR2 SVGAGI (reference sequence). CDR3 length: 12 residues. It was unsorted whole blood that yielded blood RNA, and germline DNA was also extracted. This clonotype was sampled from a man in his forties with primary liver carcinoma and hepatitis B virus infection. Sequenced sample: peripheral blood. V and J are TRBV6-6 and TRBJ2-2, with D unresolved. CDR3 residues: CASSYDPWELFF. The CDR3 nucleotides read TGTGCCAGCAGTTACGACCCCTGGGAGCTGTTTTTT.